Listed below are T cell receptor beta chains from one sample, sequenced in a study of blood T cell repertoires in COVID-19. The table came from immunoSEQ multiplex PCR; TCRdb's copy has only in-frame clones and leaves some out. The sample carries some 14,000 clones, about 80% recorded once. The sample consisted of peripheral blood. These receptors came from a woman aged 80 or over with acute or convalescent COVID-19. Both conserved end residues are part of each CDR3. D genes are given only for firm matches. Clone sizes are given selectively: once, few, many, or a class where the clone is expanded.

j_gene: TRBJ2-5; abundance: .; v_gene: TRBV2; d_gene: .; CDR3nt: TGTGCCAGCAGCCGTGCACTACAAGAGACCCAGTACTTC; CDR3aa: CASSRALQETQYF
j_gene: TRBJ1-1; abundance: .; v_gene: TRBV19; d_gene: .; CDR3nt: TGTGCCAGTAGTATAGCCCGGTCCGCATTTGGGCAGAACACTGAAGCTTTCTTT; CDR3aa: CASSIARSAFGQNTEAFF
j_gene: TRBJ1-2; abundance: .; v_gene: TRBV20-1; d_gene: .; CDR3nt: TGCAGTGCTAGTTCGGAGCTGTACTATGGCTACACCTTC; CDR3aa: CSASSELYYGYTF
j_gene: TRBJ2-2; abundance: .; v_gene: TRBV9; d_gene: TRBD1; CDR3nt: TGTGCCAGCAGCCCGAGACAGGGGGCCGGGGAGCTGTTTTTT; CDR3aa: CASSPRQGAGELFF
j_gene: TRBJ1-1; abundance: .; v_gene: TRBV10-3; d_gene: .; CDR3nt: TGTGCCATCAGTGTACGGTCCAACACTGAAGCTTTCTTT; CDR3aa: CAISVRSNTEAFF
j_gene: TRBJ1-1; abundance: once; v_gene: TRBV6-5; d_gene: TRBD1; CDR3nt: TGTGCCAGCAGTTACTCGCCGACAGGGCCTGAAGCTTTCTTT; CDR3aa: CASSYSPTGPEAFF
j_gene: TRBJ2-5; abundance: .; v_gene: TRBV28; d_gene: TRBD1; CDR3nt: TGTGCCAGCAGTCAGTGGACAGGGGTAGAGACCCAGTACTTC; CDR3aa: CASSQWTGVETQYF
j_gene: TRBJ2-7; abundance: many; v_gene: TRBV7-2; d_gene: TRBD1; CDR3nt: TGTGCCAGCAGCTTAGTAGTACGACAGGGACGCTCCTACGAGCAGTACTTC; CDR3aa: CASSLVVRQGRSYEQYF
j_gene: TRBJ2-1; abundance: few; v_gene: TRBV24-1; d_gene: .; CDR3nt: TGTGCCACCAGTGACTCCCGACAAGGCTACGGTGAGCAGTTCTTC; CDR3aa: CATSDSRQGYGEQFF
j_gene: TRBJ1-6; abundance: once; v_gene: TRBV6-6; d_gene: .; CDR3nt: TGTGCCAGCAGTTACCGGTCGAGCGCCTCACCCCTCCACTTT; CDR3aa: CASSYRSSASPLHF
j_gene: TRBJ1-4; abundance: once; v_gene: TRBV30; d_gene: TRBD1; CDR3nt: TGTGCCTGGAGTGTACCAGGGGGCTATGAAAAACTGTTTTTT; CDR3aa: CAWSVPGGYEKLFF
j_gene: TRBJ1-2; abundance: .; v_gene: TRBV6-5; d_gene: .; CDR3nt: TGTGCCAGCAGTTACTCGGCCAGGCGGGGCTATGGCTACACCTTC; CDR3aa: CASSYSARRGYGYTF
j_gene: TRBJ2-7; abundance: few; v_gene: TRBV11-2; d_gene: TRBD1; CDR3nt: TGTGCCAGCAGCAACCCGGGACAGGGGGTGGGCGAGCAGTACTTC; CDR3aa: CASSNPGQGVGEQYF
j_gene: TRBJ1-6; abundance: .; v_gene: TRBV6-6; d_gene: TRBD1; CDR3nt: TGTGCCAGCAGTCCGGGGACAGAGAATAATTCACCCCTCCACTTT; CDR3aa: CASSPGTENNSPLHF
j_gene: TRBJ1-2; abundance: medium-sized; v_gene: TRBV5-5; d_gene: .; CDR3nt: TGTGCCAGCAGCTTGGGGTCCGGGCCGCGAGGGTATGGCTACACCTTC; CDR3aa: CASSLGSGPRGYGYTF
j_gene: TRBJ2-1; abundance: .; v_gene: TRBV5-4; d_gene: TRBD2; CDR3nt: TGTGCCAGCAGCCCCGGGACTAGGATCAATGAGCAGTTCTTC; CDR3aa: CASSPGTRINEQFF
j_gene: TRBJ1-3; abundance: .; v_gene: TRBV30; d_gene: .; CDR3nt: TGTGCCTGGAGCCGACAGGGAAACACCATATATTTT; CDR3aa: CAWSRQGNTIYF
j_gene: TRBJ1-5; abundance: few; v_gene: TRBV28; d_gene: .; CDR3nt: TGTGCCAGCAGTGTAAACGGGCAGCCCCAGCATTTT; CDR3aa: CASSVNGQPQHF
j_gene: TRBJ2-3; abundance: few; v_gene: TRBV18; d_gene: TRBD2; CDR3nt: TGTGCCAGCTCACCGGCTAGCGGGGCGGCAGATACGCAGTATTTT; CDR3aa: CASSPASGAADTQYF
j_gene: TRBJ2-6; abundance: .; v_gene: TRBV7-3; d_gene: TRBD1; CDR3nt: TGTGCCAGCAGCCAAGGGACAGGGGGCGCTGGGGCCAACGTCCTGACTTTC; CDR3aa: CASSQGTGGAGANVLTF
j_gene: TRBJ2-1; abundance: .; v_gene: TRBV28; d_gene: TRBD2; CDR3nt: TGTGCCAGCAGTTCAAGTAGCGGGGGGGCAAATGAGCAGTTCTTC; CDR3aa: CASSSSSGGANEQFF
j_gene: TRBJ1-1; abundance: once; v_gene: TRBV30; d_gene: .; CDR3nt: TGTGCCTGGAGTGTACGGGGGGCGAAAACTGAAGCTTTCTTT; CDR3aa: CAWSVRGAKTEAFF
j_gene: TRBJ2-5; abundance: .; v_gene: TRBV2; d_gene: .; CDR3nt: TGTGCCAGCACTACAGGGAACCAAGAGACCCAGTACTTC; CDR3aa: CASTTGNQETQYF
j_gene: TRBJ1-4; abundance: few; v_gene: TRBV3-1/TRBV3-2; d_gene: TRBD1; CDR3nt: TGTGCCAGCAGCCAAGAGGTAGGCACAGGGGCCGGAAAACTGTTTTTT; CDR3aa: CASSQEVGTGAGKLFF
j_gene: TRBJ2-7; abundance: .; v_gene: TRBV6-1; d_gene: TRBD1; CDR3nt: TGTGCCAGCAGCCGACTTCCGGGACAGGGTGGACGGTACTTC; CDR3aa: CASSRLPGQGGRYF
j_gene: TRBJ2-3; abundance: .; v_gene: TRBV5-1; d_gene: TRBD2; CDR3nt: TGCGCCAGCAGCCAAGGGACTAGCGGGGTCACAGATACGCAGTATTTT; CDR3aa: CASSQGTSGVTDTQYF
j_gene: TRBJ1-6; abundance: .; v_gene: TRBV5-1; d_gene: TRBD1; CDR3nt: TGCGCCAGCAGTACGAGTCAGGGGGCTCGTTCACCCCTCCACTTT; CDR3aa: CASSTSQGARSPLHF
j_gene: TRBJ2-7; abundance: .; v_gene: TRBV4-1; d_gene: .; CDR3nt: TGCGCCAGCAGCCAAGATCCTCCCTCCTACGAGCAGTACTTC; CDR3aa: CASSQDPPSYEQYF
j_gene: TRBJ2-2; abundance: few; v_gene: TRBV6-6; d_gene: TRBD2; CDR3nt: TGTGCCAGCAGTAGGACTAGCGGAAACACCGGGGAGCTGTTTTTT; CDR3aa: CASSRTSGNTGELFF
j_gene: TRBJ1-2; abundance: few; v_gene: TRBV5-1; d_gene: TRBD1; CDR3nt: TGCGCCAGCAGCTTGGTCATTGGGACAGACTATGGCTACACCTTC; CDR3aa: CASSLVIGTDYGYTF
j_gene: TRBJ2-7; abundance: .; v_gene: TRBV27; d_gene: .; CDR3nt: TGTGCCAGCAAGGTCGACAACTCCTACGAGCAGTACTTC; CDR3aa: CASKVDNSYEQYF
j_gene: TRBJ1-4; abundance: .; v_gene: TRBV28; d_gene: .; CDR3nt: TGTGCCAGCCGCGGGGGGGGCAGGGAAAAACTGTTTTTT; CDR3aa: CASRGGGREKLFF
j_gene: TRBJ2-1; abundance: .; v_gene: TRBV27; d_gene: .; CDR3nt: TGTGCCAGCAGTTTTGATTTCGAGCGACAGAGTATGTACAATGAGCAGTTCTTC; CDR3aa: CASSFDFERQSMYNEQFF
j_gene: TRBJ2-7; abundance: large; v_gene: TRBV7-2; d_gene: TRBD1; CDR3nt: TGTGCCAGCAGCATTGGGACAGGGGTCTACGAGCAGTACTTC; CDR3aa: CASSIGTGVYEQYF
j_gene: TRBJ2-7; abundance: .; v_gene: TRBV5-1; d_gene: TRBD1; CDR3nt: TGCGCCAGCAGCCCTGGACAGGGGGACTACGAGCAGTACTTC; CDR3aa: CASSPGQGDYEQYF
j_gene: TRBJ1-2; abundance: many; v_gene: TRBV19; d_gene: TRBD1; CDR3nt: TGTGCCAGTAGTACGGGACAGGCGACCAACTATGGCTACACCTTC; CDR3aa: CASSTGQATNYGYTF
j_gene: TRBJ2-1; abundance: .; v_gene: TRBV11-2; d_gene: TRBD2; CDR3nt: TGTGCCAGCAGCCCCCGGGGGGGGCAGGGTGCCTACAATGAGCAGTTCTTC; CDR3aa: CASSPRGGQGAYNEQFF
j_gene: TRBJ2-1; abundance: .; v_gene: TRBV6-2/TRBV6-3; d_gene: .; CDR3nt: TGTGCCAGCAGTTACGCCCGACAGGTTGAGCAGTTCTTC; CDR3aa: CASSYARQVEQFF
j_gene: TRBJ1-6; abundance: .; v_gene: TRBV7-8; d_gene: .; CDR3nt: TGTGCCAGCAGCCTACGGCTCGGGAGGACAGATAATTCACCCCTCCACTTT; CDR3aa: CASSLRLGRTDNSPLHF
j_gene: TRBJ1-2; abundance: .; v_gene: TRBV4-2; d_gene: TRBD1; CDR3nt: TGTGCCAGCAGCCAAGATAGAACAGGGGGCCGTGGTGGCTACACCTTC; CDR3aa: CASSQDRTGGRGGYTF
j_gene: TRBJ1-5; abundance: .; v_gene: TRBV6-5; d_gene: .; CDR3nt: TGTGCCAGCAGGCGGGGACTTTATAGCAATCAGCCCCAGCATTTT; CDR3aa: CASRRGLYSNQPQHF
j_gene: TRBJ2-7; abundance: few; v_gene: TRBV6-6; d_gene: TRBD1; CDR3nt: TGTGCCAGCAGCCGACTTCCGGGACAGGGTGGACGGTACTTC; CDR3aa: CASSRLPGQGGRYF
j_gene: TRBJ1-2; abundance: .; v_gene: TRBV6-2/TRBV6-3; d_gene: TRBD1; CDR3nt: TGTGCCAGCAGTTCGACAAGACAGGGGGCTAGGAATGGCTACACCTTC; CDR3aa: CASSSTRQGARNGYTF
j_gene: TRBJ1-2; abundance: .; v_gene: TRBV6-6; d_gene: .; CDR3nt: TGTGCCAGCAACCCGGGGGGGGTATCTGGCTACACCTTC; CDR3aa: CASNPGGVSGYTF
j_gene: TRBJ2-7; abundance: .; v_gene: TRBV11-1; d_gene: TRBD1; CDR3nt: TGTGCCAGCAGCTTCGCCGGGACAGGGGGCGCCTACGAGCAGTACTTC; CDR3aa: CASSFAGTGGAYEQYF
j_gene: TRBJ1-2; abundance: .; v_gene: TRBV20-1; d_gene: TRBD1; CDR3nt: TGCAGTGGACGACAGGGAGATGGCTACACCTTC; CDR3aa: CSGRQGDGYTF
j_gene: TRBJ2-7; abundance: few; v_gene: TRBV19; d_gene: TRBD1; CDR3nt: TGTGCCAGTAGTAAGACAGGGGGTATTTCCTACGAGCAGTACTTC; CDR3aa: CASSKTGGISYEQYF
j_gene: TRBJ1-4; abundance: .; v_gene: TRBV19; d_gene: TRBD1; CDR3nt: TGTGCCAGTAGTCCGGGACAGGGCGTCGAAAAACTGTTTTTT; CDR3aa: CASSPGQGVEKLFF
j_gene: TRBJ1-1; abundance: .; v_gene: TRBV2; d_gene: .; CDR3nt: TGTGCCAGCAGTGGGGAGGGGCGATACACTGAAGCTTTCTTT; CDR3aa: CASSGEGRYTEAFF
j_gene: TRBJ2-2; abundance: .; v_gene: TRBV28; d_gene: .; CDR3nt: TGTGCCAGCAGTAGAGGATTGGAGCTGTTTTTT; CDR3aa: CASSRGLELFF
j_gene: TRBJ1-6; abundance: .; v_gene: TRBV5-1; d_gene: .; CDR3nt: TGCGCCAGCACCCCAGGGGCGGCCTATAATTCACCCCTCCACTTT; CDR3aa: CASTPGAAYNSPLHF
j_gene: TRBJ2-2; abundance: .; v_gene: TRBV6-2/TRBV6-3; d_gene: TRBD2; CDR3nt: TGTGCCAGCAGTTTTGGAGCGGGGGGGCTGGTCGGGGAGCTGTTTTTT; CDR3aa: CASSFGAGGLVGELFF
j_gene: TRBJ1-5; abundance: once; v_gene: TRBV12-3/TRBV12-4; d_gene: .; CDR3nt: TGTGCCAGCAGTTTAGCTGAGAATCAGCCCCAGCATTTT; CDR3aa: CASSLAENQPQHF
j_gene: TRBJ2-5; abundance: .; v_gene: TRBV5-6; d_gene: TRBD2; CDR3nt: TGTGCCAGCAGCCCGGGCTTAGCGGGGGGAAGGGCGGTCCAAGAGACCCAGTACTTC; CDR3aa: CASSPGLAGGRAVQETQYF
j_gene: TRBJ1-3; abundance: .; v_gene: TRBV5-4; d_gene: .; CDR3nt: TGTGCCAGCAGCTTGGAGGCAGGTATCTCTGGAAACACCATATATTTT; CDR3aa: CASSLEAGISGNTIYF